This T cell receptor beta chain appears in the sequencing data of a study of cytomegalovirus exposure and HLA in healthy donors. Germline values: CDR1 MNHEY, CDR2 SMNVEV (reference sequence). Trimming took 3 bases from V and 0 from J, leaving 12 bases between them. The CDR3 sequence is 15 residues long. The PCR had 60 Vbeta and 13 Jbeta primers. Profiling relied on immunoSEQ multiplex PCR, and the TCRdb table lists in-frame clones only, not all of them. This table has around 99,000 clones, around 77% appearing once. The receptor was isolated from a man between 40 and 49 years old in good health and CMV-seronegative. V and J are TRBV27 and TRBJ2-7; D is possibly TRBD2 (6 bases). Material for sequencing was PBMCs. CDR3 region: CASSLGGPRSYEQYF. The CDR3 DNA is TGTGCCAGCAGTTTGGGGGGACCGCGCTCCTACGAGCAGTACTTC.